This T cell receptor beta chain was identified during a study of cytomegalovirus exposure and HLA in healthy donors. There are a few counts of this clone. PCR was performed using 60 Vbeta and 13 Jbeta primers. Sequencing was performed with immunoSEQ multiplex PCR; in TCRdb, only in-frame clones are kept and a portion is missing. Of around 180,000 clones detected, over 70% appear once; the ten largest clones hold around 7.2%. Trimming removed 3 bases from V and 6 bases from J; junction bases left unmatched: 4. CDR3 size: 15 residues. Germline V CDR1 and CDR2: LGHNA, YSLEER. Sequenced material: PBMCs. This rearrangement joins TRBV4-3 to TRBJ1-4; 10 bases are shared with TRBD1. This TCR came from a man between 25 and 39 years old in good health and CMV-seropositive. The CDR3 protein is CASSQFGTGDEKLFF. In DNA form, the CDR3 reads TGCGCCAGCAGCCAGTTCGGGACAGGGGATGAAAAACTGTTTTTT.